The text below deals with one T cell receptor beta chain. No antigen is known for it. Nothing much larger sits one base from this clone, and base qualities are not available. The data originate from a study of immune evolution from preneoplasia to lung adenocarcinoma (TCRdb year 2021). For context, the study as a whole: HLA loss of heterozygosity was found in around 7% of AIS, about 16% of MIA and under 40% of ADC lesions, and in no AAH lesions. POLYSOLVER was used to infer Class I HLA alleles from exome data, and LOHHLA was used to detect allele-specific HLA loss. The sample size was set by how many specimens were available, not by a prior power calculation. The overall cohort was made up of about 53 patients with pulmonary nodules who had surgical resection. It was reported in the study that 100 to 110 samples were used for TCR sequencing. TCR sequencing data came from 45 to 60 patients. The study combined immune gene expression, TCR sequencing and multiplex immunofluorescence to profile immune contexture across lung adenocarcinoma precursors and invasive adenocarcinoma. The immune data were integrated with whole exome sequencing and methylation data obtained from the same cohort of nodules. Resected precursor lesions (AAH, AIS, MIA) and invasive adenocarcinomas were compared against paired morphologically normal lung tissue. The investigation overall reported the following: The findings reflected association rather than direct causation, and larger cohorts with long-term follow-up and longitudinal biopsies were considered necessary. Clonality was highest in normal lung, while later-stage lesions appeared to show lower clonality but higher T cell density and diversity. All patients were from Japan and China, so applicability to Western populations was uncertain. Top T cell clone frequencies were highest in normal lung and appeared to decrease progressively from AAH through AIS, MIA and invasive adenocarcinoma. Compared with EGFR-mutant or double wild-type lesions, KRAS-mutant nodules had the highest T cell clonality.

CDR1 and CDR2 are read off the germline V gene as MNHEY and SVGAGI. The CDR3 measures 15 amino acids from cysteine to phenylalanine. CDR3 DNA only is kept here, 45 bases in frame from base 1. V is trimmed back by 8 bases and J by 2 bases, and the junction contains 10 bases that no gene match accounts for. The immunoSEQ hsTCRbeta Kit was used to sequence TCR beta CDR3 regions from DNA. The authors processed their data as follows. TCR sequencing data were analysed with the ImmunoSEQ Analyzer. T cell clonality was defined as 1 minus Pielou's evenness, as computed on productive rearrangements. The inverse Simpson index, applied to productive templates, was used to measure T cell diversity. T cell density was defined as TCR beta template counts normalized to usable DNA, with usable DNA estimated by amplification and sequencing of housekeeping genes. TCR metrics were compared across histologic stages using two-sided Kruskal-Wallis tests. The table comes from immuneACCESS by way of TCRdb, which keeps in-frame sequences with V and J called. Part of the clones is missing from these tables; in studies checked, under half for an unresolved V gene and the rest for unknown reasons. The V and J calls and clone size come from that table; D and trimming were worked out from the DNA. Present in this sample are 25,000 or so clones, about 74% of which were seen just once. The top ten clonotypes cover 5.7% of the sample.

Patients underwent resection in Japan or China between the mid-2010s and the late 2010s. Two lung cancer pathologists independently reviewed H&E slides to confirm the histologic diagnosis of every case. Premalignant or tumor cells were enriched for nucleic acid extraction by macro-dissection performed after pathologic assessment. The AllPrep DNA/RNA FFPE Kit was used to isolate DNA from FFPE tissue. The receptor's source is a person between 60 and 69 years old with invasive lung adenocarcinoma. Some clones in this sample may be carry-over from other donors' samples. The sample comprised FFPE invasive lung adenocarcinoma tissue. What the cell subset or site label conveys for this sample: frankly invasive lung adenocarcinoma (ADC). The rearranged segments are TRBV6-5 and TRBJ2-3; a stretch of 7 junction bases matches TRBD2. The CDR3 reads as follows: CASSHRGENTDTQYF. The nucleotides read TGTGCCAGCTCCCACCGGGGGGAAAACACAGATACGCAGTATTTT.